Listed here are 25 T cell receptor beta chains from one sample, sequenced in a study of blood T cell repertoires in COVID-19 (dated by TCRdb to 2020 to 2021). The protocol used for the library was the immunoSEQ multiplex PCR assay. TCRdb took over this immuneACCESS table, retaining in-frame rearrangements with V and J assigned. Such tables are incomplete; in checked studies, under half of the missing clones stem from an unresolved V gene, and the remainder is unexplained. The sample data list 220,000 or so clones, and 80% to 90% of these were observed just once. The ten largest make up 3% to 3.5% of the sample. Sequences were obtained from PBMCs or T cells enriched from blood (not recorded which). The receptors originated from a woman between 18 and 29 years old in a cohort exposed to, infected with or recovered from COVID-19 (not recorded which).

The rearrangement links TRBV10-3 to TRBJ1-5; TRBD1 aligns across 10 bases. CDR3 length: 17 amino acids. Losses at the gene ends were 1 base for V and 3 bases for J; bases not matched to a gene: 6. Germline V lookup: CDR1 ENHRY, CDR2 SYGVKD. The CDR3 region has the DNA TGTGCCATCAGTGAGTTCGGGACAGGGGACGTCAATCAGCCCCAGCATTTT. It encodes CAISEFGTGDVNQPQHF.

A single count supports this clone. The rearrangement joins TRBV2 to TRBJ2-5, with 9 bases aligning to TRBD2. J lost 2 bases, V lost 4 bases, and 8 bases had no gene match. The CDR3 runs 16 residues. From germline, CDR1 is SNHLY and CDR2 FYNNEI. CDR3 nucleotides: TGTGCCAGCAGTGCCCCAGCGGGGGGTATTCAAGAGACCCAGTACTTC. This encodes CASSAPAGGIQETQYF.

This chain joins TRBV19 and TRBJ1-5; TRBD1 is a possible D gene (6 bases). V lost 5 bases and J lost 7, with 12 bases in between. The CDR3 length is 13 residues. CDR1 and CDR2 from the germline V gene are LNHDA and SQIVND (reference sequence). This CDR3 is CASSVGARQPQHF. CDR3 DNA: TGTGCCAGTAGTGTGGGGGCGAGACAGCCCCAGCATTTT.

The count of this clone is one. The chain couples TRBV25-1 to TRBJ1-4; D is undetermined. V was shortened by 2 bases and J by 0 bases, with 4 bases between the two germline ends. The V gene's germline CDR1 is MGHDK and CDR2 SYGVNS. CDR3 size: 14 residues. The CDR3 DNA follows: TGTGCCAGCAGTGAAACAGCAACTAATGAAAAACTGTTTTTT. Amino acids: CASSETATNEKLFF. Full variable domain (remainder filled in from reference TRBV25-1 and TRBJ1-4): EADIYQTPRYLVIGTGKKITLECSQTMGHDKMYWYQQDPGMELHLIHYSYGVNSTEKGDLSSESTVSRIRTEHFPLTLESARPSHTSQYLCASSETATNEKLFFGSGTQLSVL.

This rearrangement joins TRBV28 to TRBJ2-5, with D possibly matching TRBD1 (5 bases). Trimming cost V 1 base and J 5 bases, with 11 bases left between them. Germline V gene sequence: CDR1 MDHEN, CDR2 SYDVKM. The CDR3 is 14 residues long. The CDR3 region is CASSLLKGLETQYF. CDR3 coding DNA: TGTGCCAGCAGTTTATTGAAGGGGTTGGAGACCCAGTACTTC.

CDR3: CVRSLTRGRSGNTIYF. The CDR3 DNA follows: TGTGTCAGAAGCTTAACCAGGGGGCGTTCTGGAAACACCATATATTTT. The chain links TRBV7-5 to TRBJ1-3; TRBD1, the table's D call, lacks a check against the DNA. TRBV7-5 is a documented pseudogene. This CDR3 comprises 16 residues.

The J gene is TRBJ1-6, the V gene TRBV6-5; TRBD1 might be the D (6 bases). Germline assignment: CDR1 MNHEY and CDR2 SVGAGI. The CDR3 sequence is 15 residues long. The V gene lost 6 bases and the J gene lost 10 bases, with 19 bases spanning the gap. In nucleotides, the CDR3 is TGTGCCAGCAGCGGGGGAGGGGGTGCGTGGTCACCCCTCCACTTT. Protein: CASSGGGGAWSPLHF.

V and J are TRBV11-3 and TRBJ2-1; TRBD1 is a possible D gene (6 bases). This CDR3 is built from 13 residues. With 1 base removed from V and 5 bases from J, the gap between germline ends came to 6 bases. Per germline, CDR1 SGHNT and CDR2 YENEEA. CDR3 loop: CASSLGTDNEQFF. The CDR3 DNA sequence: TGTGCCAGCAGCTTAGGGACAGACAATGAGCAGTTCTTC.

The chain carries TRBV5-6 and TRBJ2-7; weak D call: TRBD1 (6 bases). Per germline, CDR1 SGHDT and CDR2 YYEEEE. Between the trimmed V and J ends, which lost 0 bases and 12 bases, there was a span of 16 bases. CDR3 length: 13 amino acids. The CDR3 nucleotides are TGTGCCAGCAGCTTGGGGACAGAGTACTCAGGGTACTTC. Translated: CASSLGTEYSGYF. Full variable domain (missing parts from reference TRBV5-6 and TRBJ2-7): DAGVTQSPTHLIKTRGQQVTLRCSPKSGHDTVSWYQQALGQGPQFIFQYYEEEERQRGNFPDRFSGHQFPNYSSELNVNALLLGDSALYLCASSLGTEYSGYFGPGTRLTVT.

This chain uses TRBV6-6 with TRBJ2-1, with D perhaps matching TRBD2 (7 bases). Between the trimmed V and J ends, which lost 5 bases and 0 bases, there was a span of 14 bases. The CDR3 loop spans 16 amino acids. Germline V gene lookup returns CDR1 MNHNY and CDR2 SVGAGI (reference sequence). The CDR3 nucleotides are TGTGCCAGCAGTGCCCTAGCGGACAGCTCCTACAATGAGCAGTTCTTC. Translation: CASSALADSSYNEQFF.

The chain combines TRBV6-4 with TRBJ1-4; 9 nucleotides align to TRBD1. The CDR3 covers 14 residues. With V trimmed by 6 bases and J by 5 bases, 4 bases remained unmatched. Germline V gene data show CDR1 as MRHNA and CDR2 as SNTAGT. The CDR3 loop reads CASSPGTGNEKLFF. CDR3 DNA: TGTGCCAGCAGCCCCGGGACAGGGAATGAAAAACTGTTTTTT.

The V and J genes are TRBV9 and TRBJ2-2; D possibly corresponds to TRBD1 (5 bases). The germline V gene has CDR1 SGDLS and CDR2 YYNGEE. Trimming stripped 0 bases from V and 6 bases from J, with 9 bases between. This CDR3 contains 14 residues. This chain's CDR3 is CASSVVGAAGELFF. The DNA for the CDR3 is TGTGCCAGCAGCGTAGTAGGGGCGGCCGGGGAGCTGTTTTTT.

This sequence joins TRBV19 and TRBJ2-1; weak D call: TRBD2 (7 bases). Trimming shortened V by 2 bases and J by 12 bases, and 20 bases separated the two germline ends. This CDR3 comprises 15 residues. From germline, CDR1 is LNHDA and CDR2 SQIVND (reference sequence). This chain's CDR3 is CASSITSRGGLRQFF. CDR3 coding DNA: TGTGCCAGTAGTATAACATCGAGGGGGGGACTACGGCAGTTCTTC.

The chain has TRBV6-4 and TRBJ2-3; TRBD1 is a possible D gene (5 bases). V dropped 1 base and J dropped 4 bases, with 15 bases sitting between them. CDR1 and CDR2 from the germline V gene are MRHNA and SNTAGT. The CDR3 length is 16 residues. This CDR3 reads CASSDYTDSSPDTQYF. CDR3 nucleotide sequence: TGTGCCAGCAGTGACTATACTGACAGTTCCCCAGATACGCAGTATTTT.

The CDR3, as DNA: TGTGCCAGCCTGCCAGGGAACTCTGGGGCCAACGTCCTGACTTTC. The encoded protein is CASLPGNSGANVLTF. The rearrangement uses TRBV18 and TRBJ2-6; TRBD1 might be the D (5 bases). The germline V gene has CDR1 KGHSH and CDR2 LQKENI. V lost 8 bases and J 0 bases, leaving 11 bases between the germline ends. The length of the CDR3 is 15 residues.

This rearrangement joins TRBV5-6 to TRBJ2-7, with 11 bases lining up with TRBD2. Trimming cost V 2 bases and J 4 bases; bases outside gene matches: 5. In germline, CDR1 is SGHDT, CDR2 YYEEEE. This CDR3 has 15 amino acids. In nucleotides, the CDR3 is TGTGCCAGCAGCTTACTAGCGGGAGCACGTTACGAGCAGTACTTC. Translated, it gives CASSLLAGARYEQYF.

The chain links TRBV15 to TRBJ1-4; a weak D match, TRBD1 (5 bases). V was clipped by 4 bases and J by 7 bases, with 10 bases between them. The germline gives CDR1 LNHNV, CDR2 YYDKDF (reference sequence). CDR3 length: 13 residues. The CDR3 here is CATSTGKGEKLFF. CDR3 DNA: TGTGCCACCAGCACAGGGAAAGGTGAAAAACTGTTTTTT.

The rearrangement links TRBV3-1 (or the pseudogene TRBV3-2) to TRBJ1-3; a possible D gene is TRBD1 (6 bases). Deletions cut 8 bases from V and 0 bases from J, with 17 bases between. Germline CDR1 LGHDT, CDR2 YNNKEL (reference sequence). CDR3 length: 16 amino acids. The CDR3 loop is CASPGDTRLSGNTIYF. The CDR3 nucleotides read TGTGCCAGCCCAGGGGACACCCGCCTCTCTGGAAACACCATATATTTT.

The chain links TRBV19 to TRBJ1-2; no clear D gene. V lost 0 bases and J lost 4, with 9 bases in between. Per germline, CDR1 LNHDA and CDR2 SQIVND (reference sequence). The length of the CDR3 is 14 residues. CDR3 residues: CASSIEASGYGYTF. As DNA, the CDR3 is TGTGCCAGTAGTATAGAGGCCAGCGGCTATGGCTACACCTTC.

The rearrangement links TRBV11-3 to TRBJ2-7, with D possibly matching TRBD2 (6 bases). Germline V gene sequence: CDR1 SGHNT, CDR2 YENEEA. This CDR3 is 13 amino acids long. V was pared by 3 bases and J by 1 base, with 7 bases between. CDR3 amino acids: CASSFRESYEQYF. The CDR3, as DNA: TGTGCCAGCAGCTTTCGGGAGTCCTACGAGCAGTACTTC.

The chain carries TRBV27 and TRBJ2-6, with 7 positions matching TRBD1. The CDR3 covers 16 residues. V was pared by 6 bases and J by 5 bases, with 10 bases of the junction left unmatched. Germline CDR1 and CDR2: MNHEY and SMNVEV (reference sequence). CDR3 DNA sequence: TGTGCCAGCAGCCCCTTCTACAGGGGTAGGGCCAACGTCCTGACTTTC. Its protein is CASSPFYRGRANVLTF.

The V gene is TRBV27, the J gene TRBJ2-7, with 13 bases matching TRBD2. The J segment lost 6 bases and the V segment lost 3 bases, leaving 5 bases of the junction unmatched. In germline, CDR1 is MNHEY, CDR2 SMNVEV (reference sequence). The CDR3 runs 15 residues. The CDR3 bases are TGTGCCAGCAGTTTTTCCGGACTAGCGGGAGTCGAGCAGTACTTC. Translation: CASSFSGLAGVEQYF.

This clone has only one observation. V gene TRBV19 combines with J gene TRBJ2-7, with TRBD2 matching 9 bases. The CDR3 length is 14 residues. CDR1 LNHDA and CDR2 SQIVND come from the germline V gene (reference sequence). Trimming removed 5 bases from V and 1 base from J; junction bases left unmatched: 3. The CDR3: CASSPAGGSYEQYF. The CDR3 bases are TGTGCCAGTAGTCCGGCGGGAGGGTCCTACGAGCAGTACTTC.

The V gene is TRBV19, the J gene TRBJ2-7; 8 nucleotides match TRBD1. Trimming cost V 5 bases and J 0 bases; bases outside gene matches: 6. The CDR3 covers 15 residues. Germline V CDR1 and CDR2: LNHDA, SQIVND (reference sequence). DNA for the CDR3: TGTGCCAGTAGTCCCCCCGGGACAGGCTCCTACGAGCAGTACTTC. It is translated as CASSPPGTGSYEQYF.

The genes are TRBV25-1 and TRBJ1-3; D unresolved. The V end lost 6 bases, the J end lost 4 bases, and 10 bases lay between the germline ends. Germline V CDR1 and CDR2: MGHDK, SYGVNS. This CDR3 is 13 amino acids long. This CDR3 is CASRQVSGNTIYF. CDR3 in DNA: TGTGCCAGCAGGCAGGTTTCGGGAAACACCATATATTTT.